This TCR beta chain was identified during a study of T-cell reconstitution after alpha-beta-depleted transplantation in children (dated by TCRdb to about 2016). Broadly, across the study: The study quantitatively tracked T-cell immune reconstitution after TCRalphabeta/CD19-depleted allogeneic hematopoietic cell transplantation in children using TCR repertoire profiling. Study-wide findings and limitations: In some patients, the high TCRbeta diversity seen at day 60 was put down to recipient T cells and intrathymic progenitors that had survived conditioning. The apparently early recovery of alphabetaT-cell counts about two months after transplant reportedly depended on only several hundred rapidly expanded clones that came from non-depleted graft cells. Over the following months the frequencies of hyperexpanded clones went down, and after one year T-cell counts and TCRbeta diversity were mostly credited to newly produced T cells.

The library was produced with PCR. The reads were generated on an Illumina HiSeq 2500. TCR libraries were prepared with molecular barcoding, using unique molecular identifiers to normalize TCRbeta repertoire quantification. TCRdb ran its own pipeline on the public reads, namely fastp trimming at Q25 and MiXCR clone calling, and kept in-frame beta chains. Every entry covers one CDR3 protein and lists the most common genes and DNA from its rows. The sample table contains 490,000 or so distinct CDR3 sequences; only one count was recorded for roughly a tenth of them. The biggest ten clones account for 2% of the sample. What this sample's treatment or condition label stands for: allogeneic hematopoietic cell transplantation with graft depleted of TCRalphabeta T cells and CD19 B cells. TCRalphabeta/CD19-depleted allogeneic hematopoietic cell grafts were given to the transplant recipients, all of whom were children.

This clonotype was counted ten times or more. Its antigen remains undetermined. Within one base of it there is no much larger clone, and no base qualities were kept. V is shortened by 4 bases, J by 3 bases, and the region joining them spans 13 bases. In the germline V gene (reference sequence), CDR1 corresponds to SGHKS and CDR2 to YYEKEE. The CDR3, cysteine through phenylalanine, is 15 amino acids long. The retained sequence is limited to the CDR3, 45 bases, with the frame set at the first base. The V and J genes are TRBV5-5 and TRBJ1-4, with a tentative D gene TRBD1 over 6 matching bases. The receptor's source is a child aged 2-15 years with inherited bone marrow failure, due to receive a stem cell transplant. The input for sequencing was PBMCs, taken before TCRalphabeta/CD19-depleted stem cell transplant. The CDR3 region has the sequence CASSPRQAPNEKLFF. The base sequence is TGTGCCAGCAGCCCGAGACAGGCTCCTAATGAAAAACTGTTTTTT.